Following are 30 T cell receptor beta chains from one sample sequenced in a study of T cell repertoires in cytomegalovirus infection (dated by TCRdb to between 2019 and 2020). TCRdb names Illumina HiSeq 1500 as the instrument used. TCRdb handled the public reads itself, with Q25 trimming in fastp and clone calling in MiXCR, and kept productive beta chains. Rows are unified per CDR3 protein, each entry keeping the most common DNA and genes. Counted in this sample were a few hundred thousand distinct CDR3 sequences; approximately 18% of them appeared once. The ten largest make up around 8.6% of the sample. The sequencing sample was made of PBMCs. The receptors originated from a human donor in good health (CMV status not recorded). Some clones in this sample may be carry-over from other donors' samples.

The chain carries TRBV5-5 and TRBJ2-4, with D hard to call. Germline V gene lookup returns CDR1 SGHKS and CDR2 YYEKEE (reference sequence). The CDR3 spans 18 residues. V was shortened by 4 bases and J by 5 bases, with 25 bases between the two germline ends. CDR3 protein: CASSPIGRQAPPENIQYF. The CDR3 coding sequence is TGTGCCAGCAGCCCGATCGGGCGACAAGCGCCGCCCGAAAACATTCAGTACTTC. Full variable domain (remainder filled in from reference TRBV5-5 and TRBJ2-4): DAGVTQSPTHLIKTRGQQVTLRCSPISGHKSVSWYQQVLGQGPQFIFQYYEKEERGRGNFPDRFSARQFPNYSSELNVNALLLGDSALYLCASSPIGRQAPPENIQYFGAGTRLSVL.

This clonotype was recorded at least ten times. The J gene is TRBJ2-7, the V gene TRBV12-3 or TRBV12-4; maybe TRBD2 (5 bases). This CDR3 is built from 14 residues. The V gene lost 3 bases and the J gene lost 0 bases, with 9 bases spanning the gap. The CDR3 region has the DNA TGTGCCAGCAGTTTGGACTTCAGCTCCTACGAGCAGTACTTC. Translation gives CASSLDFSSYEQYF.

This clonotype appeared a few times. This chain uses TRBV5-4 with TRBJ2-3; 9 nucleotides match TRBD2. The CDR3 is made up of 15 amino acids. CDR1 is SGHNT and CDR2 is YYREEE in the germline V gene (reference sequence). V lost 5 bases, J lost 2 bases, and 6 bases stayed unmatched. The CDR3 protein is CASRPERGATDTQYF. CDR3 sequence (DNA): TGTGCCAGCAGACCCGAGCGGGGGGCCACAGATACGCAGTATTTT.

This clonotype was seen repeatedly, ten times or more. The chain has TRBV7-2 and TRBJ1-5; 8 positions agree with TRBD1. Germline V gene sequence: CDR1 SGHTA, CDR2 FQGNSA. The J segment lost 7 bases and the V segment lost 3 bases, leaving 11 bases of the junction unmatched. This CDR3 region has 16 residues. The CDR3 region is CASSLSSGQEEQPQHF. In DNA, the CDR3 is TGTGCCAGCAGCTTGAGTTCGGGACAGGAGGAACAGCCCCAGCATTTT. The variable domain in full, with the rest retrieved from reference TRBV7-2 and TRBJ1-5, is GAGVSQSPSNKVTEKGKDVELRCDPISGHTALYWYRQSLGQGLEFLIYFQGNSAPDKSGLPSDRFSAERTGGSVSTLTIQRTQQEDSAVYLCASSLSSGQEEQPQHFGDGTRLSIL.

The chain recombines TRBV10-3 with TRBJ1-3; D not resolved. Looked up from germline, CDR1 is ENHRY and CDR2 is SYGVKD. With 10 bases removed from V and 0 bases from J, the gap between germline ends came to 10 bases. This CDR3 comprises 13 residues. Written as DNA, the CDR3 is TGTGCCACCACAAACGTCTCTGGAAACACCATATATTTT. Its protein is CATTNVSGNTIYF.

Only a few counts were recorded for this clonotype. This chain connects TRBV28 to TRBJ1-5, with D hard to call. The CDR3 is 14 residues long. V was trimmed by 3 bases and J by 7 bases, leaving 13 bases between them. Looked up from germline, CDR1 is MDHEN and CDR2 is SYDVKM. DNA for the CDR3: TGTGCCAGCAGTTTTGGGCAGCCTTACCAGCCCCAGCATTTT. This translates into CASSFGQPYQPQHF. Looking up the rest from reference TRBV28 and TRBJ1-5 gives the full variable domain: DVKVTQSSRYLVKRTGEKVFLECVQDMDHENMFWYRQDPGLGLRLIYFSYDVKMKEKGDIPEGYSVSREKKERFSLILESASTNQTSMYLCASSFGQPYQPQHFGDGTRLSIL.

This clonotype was seen repeatedly, ten times or more. The chain uses TRBV6-1 and TRBJ1-6, with TRBD1 matching 7 bases. The CDR3 has 15 amino acids. Germline lookup yields CDR1 MNHNS and CDR2 SASEGT. V shed 6 bases, J shed 8 bases, and the junction held 10 bases outside the gene matches. The CDR3 DNA follows: TGTGCCAGCAGCCCGCCGACAGGGAGGGATTCACCCCTCCACTTT. This translates into CASSPPTGRDSPLHF.

The sample holds a few counts of this clonotype. The chain is built from TRBV28 and TRBJ2-1; D possibly corresponds to TRBD2 (6 bases). V lost 1 base and J 6 bases, leaving 22 bases between the germline ends. CDR1 is MDHEN, CDR2 SYDVKM, per germline. CDR3 length: 18 residues. The CDR3 nucleotides are TGTGCCAGCAGTTTATTAGGGTCTTGGGACTCACGCGGCAATGAGCAGTTCTTC. Translated: CASSLLGSWDSRGNEQFF.

This clonotype has ten or more counts. The J gene is TRBJ1-1, the V gene TRBV7-2; TRBD1 is a possible D gene (6 bases). CDR3 length: 16 residues. Germline CDR1 is SGHTA and CDR2 is FQGNSA. V was trimmed by 5 bases and J by 5 bases, leaving 21 bases between them. The DNA of the CDR3 is TGTGCCAGCAGCCGTCTCGTGTCAGGGGTTAGGACTGAAGCTTTCTTT. It yields the protein CASSRLVSGVRTEAFF.

V usage is TRBV12-3 or TRBV12-4 and J usage is TRBJ1-2; D unclear. V was pared by 6 bases and J by 8 bases, with 19 bases between. The CDR3 spans 14 residues. The DNA of the CDR3 is TGTGCCAGCAGCCATACCGGGAGCTACTGGGGCTACACCTTC. It translates to CASSHTGSYWGYTF.

The chain employs TRBV18 and TRBJ2-1; D might be TRBD2 (6 bases). The germline CDR1 and CDR2 sequences are KGHSH and LQKENI. V dropped 3 bases and J dropped 3 bases, with 18 bases sitting between them. The CDR3 runs 17 residues. This CDR3 reads CASSPGMRVTSYNEQFF. The CDR3 bases are TGTGCCAGCTCACCTGGTATGAGGGTGACTAGCTACAATGAGCAGTTCTTC.

The sample holds many counts of this clonotype. The CDR3 loop reads CASSPVPGEGVWELFF. Here the CDR3 DNA reads TGTGCCAGCAGCCCCGTTCCGGGAGAGGGGGTGTGGGAGCTGTTTTTT. The rearrangement links TRBV7-7 to TRBJ2-2, with D tentatively TRBD1 or TRBD2 (6 bases each). Germline V gene data show CDR1 as SSHAT and CDR2 as FNYEAQ (reference sequence). The CDR3 extends over 16 amino acids. The ends were cut back, 5 bases at V and 9 bases at J, with 22 bases in the middle.

The rearrangement uses TRBV5-1 and TRBJ1-6; perhaps TRBD1 as D (5 bases). This CDR3 is built from 13 residues. Germline loops: CDR1 SGHRS, CDR2 YFSETQ. V was trimmed by 3 bases and J by 5 bases, leaving 6 bases between them. CDR3: CASSWGDNSPLHF. CDR3 in DNA: TGCGCCAGCAGCTGGGGCGATAATTCACCCCTCCACTTT.

The rearrangement uses TRBV7-9 and TRBJ2-5; D may be TRBD1 or TRBD2 (5 bases each). The V end lost 2 bases, the J end lost 5 bases, and 15 bases lay between the germline ends. The CDR3 spans 15 residues. Germline V gene lookup returns CDR1 SEHNR and CDR2 FQNEAQ (reference sequence). CDR3 amino acids: CASSLNLASGETQYF. Written as DNA, the CDR3 is TGTGCCAGCAGCTTAAATTTAGCGTCAGGGGAGACCCAGTACTTC.

The J gene is TRBJ2-5, the V gene TRBV2; 10 bases are a match to TRBD2. The germline gives CDR1 SNHLY, CDR2 FYNNEI. The CDR3 is made up of 15 amino acids. V was pared by 4 bases and J by 3 bases, with 5 bases of the junction left unmatched. For the CDR3, the DNA is TGTGCCAGCAGTGCGGCTAGCGGGGGAAAAGAGACCCAGTACTTC. This gives the protein CASSAASGGKETQYF.

As concerns this clonotype: Relative to the germline gene, one junction end is altered; a read error may explain this. The chain couples TRBV2 to TRBJ2-1; no reliable D call. CDR1 is SNHLY and CDR2 is FYNNEI in the germline V gene. This CDR3 spans 15 amino acids. The CDR3, as DNA: TGTGCCAGCAGTGAAGAGGTAGTAGCAACCAATGGGCAGTTCTTC. Its protein is CASSEEVVATNGQFF. The whole variable domain, remainder taken from reference TRBV2 and TRBJ2-1, is EPEVTQTPSHQVTQMGQEVILRCVPISNHLYFYWYRQILGQKVEFLVSFYNNEISEKSEIFDDQFSVERPDGSNFTLKIRSTKLEDSAMYFCASSEEVVATNGQFFGPGTRLTVL.

This clonotype was picked up many times. V usage is TRBV7-6 and J usage is TRBJ2-1; 7 positions match TRBD2. The germline V gene encodes CDR1 SGHVS and CDR2 FNYEAQ. The CDR3 spans 15 residues. After removal of 5 bases from V and 2 bases from J, the junction contained 6 bases not matched to a gene. The chain's CDR3 is CASSQASGTYNEQFF. In DNA, the CDR3 is TGTGCCAGCAGCCAGGCTAGCGGCACCTACAATGAGCAGTTCTTC.

With respect to this clonotype: The germline gene is not matched at one end of the junction; a read error may be the cause. CDR3: CSVEDSPGANVLTF. In nucleotides, the CDR3 is TGCAGCGTCGAAGACTCACCCGGGGCCAACGTCCTGACTTTC. This chain connects TRBV29-1 to TRBJ2-6; D remains unclear. Germline V CDR1 and CDR2: SQVTM, ANQGSEA. The CDR3 is 14 residues long.

V gene TRBV7-3 combines with J gene TRBJ1-1; 7 bases are shared with TRBD1. Per the germline V gene, CDR1 is SGHTA and CDR2 is FQGTGA. V trimming: 7 bases; J trimming: 8 bases; junction bases outside the gene matches: 4. The CDR3 has 11 residues. The CDR3 region is CASTQGGEAFF. The CDR3 bases are TGTGCCAGCACCCAGGGGGGGGAAGCTTTCTTT.

Comment on this clonotype: A much larger clone is a single base away; this may be a read error. This chain connects TRBV3-1 to TRBJ2-7; 12 bases line up with TRBD2. The CDR3 extends over 15 amino acids. Germline CDR1 and CDR2: LGHDT and YNNKEL (reference sequence). V gave up 1 base and J gave up 2 bases; unmatched junction bases: 0. The CDR3 nucleotides are TGTGCCAGCAGCCAAGGACTAGCGGGGGCCTACGAGCAGTACTTC. It is translated as CASSQGLAGAYEQYF.

The table lists this clonotype with many counts. The rearrangement joins TRBV5-6 to TRBJ2-7; 9 bases fit TRBD1. The J segment lost 0 bases and the V segment lost 3 bases, leaving 7 bases of the junction unmatched. The germline V gene encodes CDR1 SGHDT and CDR2 YYEEEE. The length of the CDR3 is 16 residues. The CDR3 DNA sequence: TGTGCCAGCAGCTCCTCAGGGACAGGGCACTCCTACGAGCAGTACTTC. Residues: CASSSSGTGHSYEQYF.

This clonotype showed up many times. This sequence joins TRBV7-2 and TRBJ2-5; 8 bases line up with TRBD2. The CDR3 runs 15 residues. Per the germline V gene, CDR1 is SGHTA and CDR2 is FQGNSA. Trimming took 1 base from V and 5 from J; bases not matched to a gene: 6. This CDR3 is CASSLVGGGPETQYF. CDR3 coding DNA: TGTGCCAGCAGCTTAGTGGGCGGGGGGCCGGAGACCCAGTACTTC.

This clonotype was seen a handful of times. This rearrangement joins TRBV4-1 to TRBJ2-5; D not certain. This CDR3 has 16 residues. CDR1 and CDR2 (germline): MGHRA, YSYEKL. V shed 0 bases and J shed 5 bases, with 16 bases lying between them. CDR3 loop: CASSQDRRQMMETQYF. CDR3 nucleotide sequence: TGCGCCAGCAGCCAAGATAGACGCCAGATGATGGAGACCCAGTACTTC.

This clonotype was seen a single time. The genes are TRBV6-2 or TRBV6-3 and TRBJ1-1; a weak D match, TRBD1 (5 bases). V shed 0 bases and J shed 0 bases, with 11 bases lying between them. Germline CDR1 reads MNHEY; CDR2 reads SVGEGT. This CDR3 is 16 amino acids long. This CDR3 reads CASSYSTGLMNTEAFF. The CDR3 nucleotides are TGTGCCAGCAGTTACTCAACGGGACTGATGAACACTGAAGCTTTCTTT.

CDR3 protein: CASSAIGMNTEAFF. In DNA, the CDR3 is TGTGCCAGCAGTGCGATCGGAATGAACACTGAAGCTTTCTTT. The rearrangement joins TRBV2 to TRBJ1-1; no clear D. V was clipped by 4 bases and J by 0 bases, with 9 bases between them. The CDR3 has 14 amino acids. Germline CDR1 and CDR2: SNHLY and FYNNEI.

This clonotype has just a few counts. The chain recombines TRBV4-1 with TRBJ1-2, with D uncertain. There are 15 residues in the CDR3. Germline V gene lookup returns CDR1 MGHRA and CDR2 YSYEKL. V dropped 1 base and J dropped 5 bases, with 14 bases sitting between them. The CDR3 loop is CASSQVGNPSYGYTF. The DNA for the CDR3 is TGCGCCAGCAGCCAAGTAGGCAACCCTTCATATGGCTACACCTTC.

This clonotype was counted many times. V gene TRBV7-9 combines with J gene TRBJ1-1; TRBD1 is a possible D gene (5 bases). V was clipped by 2 bases and J by 1 base, with 11 bases between them. Germline V gene lookup returns CDR1 SEHNR and CDR2 FQNEAQ (reference sequence). This CDR3 is 15 amino acids long. As DNA, the CDR3 is TGTGCCAGCAGCTTATTGAGGGGCCAGAACACTGAAGCTTTCTTT. This sequence encodes CASSLLRGQNTEAFF.

This clonotype was recorded at least ten times. The chain employs TRBV28 and TRBJ1-3; no firm D call. The V gene lost 6 bases and the J gene lost 4 bases, with 4 bases spanning the gap. From germline, CDR1 is MDHEN and CDR2 SYDVKM. The CDR3 runs 11 residues. The CDR3 nucleotides are TGTGCCAGCAGCCGAGGAAACACCATATATTTT. This gives the protein CASSRGNTIYF.

The chain links TRBV18 to TRBJ1-5; D unresolved. There are 12 residues in the CDR3. Germline-derived CDR1 and CDR2 are KGHSH and LQKENI. V dropped 4 bases and J dropped 5 bases, with 6 bases sitting between them. The CDR3 DNA reads as TGTGCCAGCTCACACGTGGATCAGCCCCAGCATTTT. It codes for CASSHVDQPQHF.

The V and J genes are TRBV7-1 and TRBJ1-5; TRBD1 matches 7 bases. TRBV7-1 is known as an ORF, though its function is uncertain. Losses at the gene ends were 5 bases for V and 4 bases for J; bases not matched to a gene: 8. This CDR3 is 15 amino acids long. The CDR3 sequence is CASSPGTALNQPQHF. DNA for the CDR3: TGTGCCAGCAGCCCCGGGACAGCTTTAAATCAGCCCCAGCATTTT.